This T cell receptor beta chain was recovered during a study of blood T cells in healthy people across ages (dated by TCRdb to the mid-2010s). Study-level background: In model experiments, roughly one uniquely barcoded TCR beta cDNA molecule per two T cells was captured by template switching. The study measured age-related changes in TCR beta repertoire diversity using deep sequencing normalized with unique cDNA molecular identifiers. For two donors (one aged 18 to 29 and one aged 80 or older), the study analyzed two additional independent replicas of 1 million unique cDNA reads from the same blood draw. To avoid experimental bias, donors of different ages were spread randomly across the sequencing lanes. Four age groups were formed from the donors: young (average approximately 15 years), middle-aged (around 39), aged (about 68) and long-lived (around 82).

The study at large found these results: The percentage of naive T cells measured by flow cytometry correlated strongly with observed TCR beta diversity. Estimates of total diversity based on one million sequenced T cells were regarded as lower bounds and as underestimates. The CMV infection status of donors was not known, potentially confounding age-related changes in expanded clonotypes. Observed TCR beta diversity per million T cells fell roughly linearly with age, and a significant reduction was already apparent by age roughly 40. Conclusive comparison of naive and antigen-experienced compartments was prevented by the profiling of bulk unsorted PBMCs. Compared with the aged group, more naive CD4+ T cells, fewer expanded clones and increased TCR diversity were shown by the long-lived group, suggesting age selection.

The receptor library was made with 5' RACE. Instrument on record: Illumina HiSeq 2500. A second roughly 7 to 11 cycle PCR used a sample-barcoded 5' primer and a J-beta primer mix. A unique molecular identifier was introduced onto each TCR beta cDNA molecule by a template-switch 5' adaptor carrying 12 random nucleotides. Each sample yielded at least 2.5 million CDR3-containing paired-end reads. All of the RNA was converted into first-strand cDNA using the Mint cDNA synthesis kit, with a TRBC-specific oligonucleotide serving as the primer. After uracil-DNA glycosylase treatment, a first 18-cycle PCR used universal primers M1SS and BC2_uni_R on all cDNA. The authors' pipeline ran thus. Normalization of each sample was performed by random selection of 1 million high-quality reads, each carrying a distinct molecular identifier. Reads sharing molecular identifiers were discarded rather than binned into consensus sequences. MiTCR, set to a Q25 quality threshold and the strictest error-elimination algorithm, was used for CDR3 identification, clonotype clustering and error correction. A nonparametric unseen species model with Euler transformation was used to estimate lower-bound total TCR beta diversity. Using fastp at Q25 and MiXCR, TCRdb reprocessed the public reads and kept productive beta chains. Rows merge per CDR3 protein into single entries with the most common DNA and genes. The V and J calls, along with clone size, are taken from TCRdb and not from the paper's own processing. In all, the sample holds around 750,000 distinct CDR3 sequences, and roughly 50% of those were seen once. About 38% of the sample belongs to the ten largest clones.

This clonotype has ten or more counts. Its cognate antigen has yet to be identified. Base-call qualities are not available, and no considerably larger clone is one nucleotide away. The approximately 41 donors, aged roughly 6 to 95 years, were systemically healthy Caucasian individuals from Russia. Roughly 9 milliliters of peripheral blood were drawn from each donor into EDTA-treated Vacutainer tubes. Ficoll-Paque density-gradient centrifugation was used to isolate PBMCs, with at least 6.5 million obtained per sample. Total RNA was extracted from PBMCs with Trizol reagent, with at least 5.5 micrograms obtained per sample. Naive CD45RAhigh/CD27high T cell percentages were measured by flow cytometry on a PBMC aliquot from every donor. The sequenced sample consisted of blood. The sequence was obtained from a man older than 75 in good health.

The bases read TGCAGTGCTAGAGAAGTATCAGGGTCCCGCTCTGGGGCCAACGTCCTGACTTTC. Translated, it reads CSAREVSGSRSGANVLTF. The chain links TRBV20-1 with TRBJ2-6; D gene: possibly TRBD1, on 5 matching bases. Relative to germline, V is 0 bases shorter and J is 0 bases shorter, with 15 bases between their ends. CDR1 DFQATT and CDR2 SNEGSKA were looked up in the germline V gene (reference sequence). Spanning cysteine to phenylalanine, the CDR3 consists of 18 amino acids. The DNA shown is the 54-base CDR3, in frame from base 1.